A single sample gave rise to the 9 T cell receptor beta chains below, sequenced in a study of T cells in Graves' hyperthyroidism and ophthalmopathy. TCR beta CDR3 sequences were amplified from RNA transcripts. The TCR CDR3 was amplified in a first-round RT-PCR using the HTBI primer set. TCRdb ran MiXCR on the multiplex PCR reads and lists one entry per CDR3 protein. The table records more than 550,000 distinct CDR3 sequences, roughly a sixth of them present only once. What was sequenced was blood. The source is a woman aged 45-65 years with Graves' hyperthyroidism that later progressed to Graves' ophthalmopathy.

This clonotype has a count of ten or more. The chain joins TRBV20-1 to TRBJ2-5; D possibly uses TRBD1 or TRBD2 (6 bases each). This CDR3 is built from 15 residues. Germline V gene lookup returns CDR1 DFQATT and CDR2 SNEGSKA (reference sequence). V lost 2 bases to trimming and J lost 2 bases, with 15 bases between them. The CDR3 DNA reads as TGCAGTGCTAGAAAGACAGGAGGGGAACAAGAGACCCAGTACTTC. This translates into CSARKTGGEQETQYF.

This clonotype was observed a handful of times. This chain links TRBV20-1 with TRBJ1-2, with 8 bases aligning to TRBD1. The CDR3 totals 16 residues. The germline V gene has CDR1 DFQATT and CDR2 SNEGSKA (reference sequence). J lost 4 bases, V lost 3 bases, and 13 bases had no gene match. The CDR3 DNA follows: TGCAGTGCTAGGCGACCAGGGGGCAGAGAGGTCTATGGCTACACCTTC. Translating it yields CSARRPGGREVYGYTF.

To note about this clonotype: The junction departs from germline at one end; a sequencing error may be responsible. The chain employs TRBV4-2 and TRBJ2-1; the match to TRBD2 covers 10 bases. The CDR3 is 13 residues long. The germline V gene encodes CDR1 LGHNA and CDR2 YNFKEQ. CDR3 DNA sequence: TGTGCCAGCAACCAAGCGGGGGGGAATGAGCAGTTCTTC. Its translation is CASNQAGGNEQFF.

This clonotype was seen only a few times. This chain uses TRBV4-2 with TRBJ2-1; D remains unclear. Germline assignment: CDR1 LGHNA and CDR2 YNFKEQ. Deletions cut 4 bases from V and 4 bases from J, with 11 bases between. This CDR3 has 14 amino acids. The CDR3 sequence is CASSRPGQYNEQFF. The DNA for the CDR3 is TGTGCCAGCAGCCGCCCCGGCCAGTACAATGAGCAGTTCTTC.

This clonotype appeared a few times. The chain uses TRBV12-3 or TRBV12-4 and TRBJ1-2, with 8 nucleotides matching TRBD1. Trimming at V came to 4 bases and at J to 4 bases, leaving 2 bases not matched to a gene. This CDR3 has 13 amino acids. CDR3 bases: TGTGCCAGCAGTTGGACAGGGAGCTATGGCTACACCTTC. It translates to CASSWTGSYGYTF.

The chain couples TRBV6-1 to TRBJ2-5; 12 bases fit TRBD1. The CDR3 totals 17 residues. CDR1 MNHNS and CDR2 SASEGT come from the germline V gene. The ends lost 6 bases at V and 4 bases at J; junction bases unmatched: 12. The CDR3 here is CASRGTRGQGAAETQYF. The CDR3 bases are TGTGCCAGCAGGGGCACCAGGGGACAGGGGGCTGCAGAGACCCAGTACTTC.

This clonotype was observed many times. This chain uses TRBV3-1 with TRBJ1-1; D is ambiguous. The germline V gene has CDR1 LGHDT and CDR2 YNNKEL (reference sequence). The CDR3 is 11 amino acids. V gave up 3 bases and J gave up 3 bases, with 2 bases separating them. The CDR3 DNA reads as TGTGCCAGCAGCCACTACACTGAAGCTTTCTTT. This codes for CASSHYTEAFF.

The chain is built from TRBV12-3 or TRBV12-4 and TRBJ1-2, with a weak D call TRBD1 (5 bases). V was trimmed by 5 bases and J by 13 bases, leaving 11 bases between them. The CDR3 loop spans 10 amino acids. The DNA for the CDR3 is TGTGCCAGCAGTCTCGGGGGTACCACCTTC. It translates to CASSLGGTTF.

The chain links TRBV5-4 to TRBJ1-4; TRBD1 matches at 10 bases. This CDR3 comprises 14 residues. The germline gives CDR1 SGHNT, CDR2 YYREEE (reference sequence). V trimming: 3 bases; J trimming: 10 bases; junction bases outside the gene matches: 6. As DNA, the CDR3 is TGTGCCAGCAGCTCGACAGGGGGCTTAGGAAAACTGTTTTTT. It codes for CASSSTGGLGKLFF. The variable domain in full, completed from reference TRBV5-4 and TRBJ1-4, reads ETGVTQSPTHLIKTRGQQVTLRCSSQSGHNTVSWYQQALGQGPQFIFQYYREEENGRGNFPPRFSGLQFPNYSSELNVNALELDDSALYLCASSSTGGLGKLFFGSGTQLSVL.